The sequence of this T cell receptor beta chain was determined in a study of blood T cells in healthy people across ages. Primers used in a second PCR of about 7 to 11 cycles were a sample-barcoded 5' primer and a J-beta primer mix. One entry per CDR3 protein results from TCRdb running MiXCR on the 5' RACE reads. Among 1.4 million to 1.5 million distinct CDR3 sequences, about 43% were seen once, and the ten largest hold 7.9%. The authors extracted at least 5 micrograms of total RNA per sample. The V gene end was trimmed by 4 bases and the J gene end by 9 bases; junction bases not matched to a gene: 11. This CDR3 has 16 amino acids. Germline lookup yields CDR1 MNHEY and CDR2 SMNVEV (reference sequence).

The J gene is TRBJ2-1, the V gene TRBV27; 11 bases map to TRBD2. The sequenced material came from blood. This receptor was taken from a woman in her late teens or twenties in good health. DNA of the CDR3: TGTGCCAGCAGTTCCGGGACTAGCGGACCCTTGGGTGAGCAGTTCTTC. It specifies CASSSGTSGPLGEQFF.